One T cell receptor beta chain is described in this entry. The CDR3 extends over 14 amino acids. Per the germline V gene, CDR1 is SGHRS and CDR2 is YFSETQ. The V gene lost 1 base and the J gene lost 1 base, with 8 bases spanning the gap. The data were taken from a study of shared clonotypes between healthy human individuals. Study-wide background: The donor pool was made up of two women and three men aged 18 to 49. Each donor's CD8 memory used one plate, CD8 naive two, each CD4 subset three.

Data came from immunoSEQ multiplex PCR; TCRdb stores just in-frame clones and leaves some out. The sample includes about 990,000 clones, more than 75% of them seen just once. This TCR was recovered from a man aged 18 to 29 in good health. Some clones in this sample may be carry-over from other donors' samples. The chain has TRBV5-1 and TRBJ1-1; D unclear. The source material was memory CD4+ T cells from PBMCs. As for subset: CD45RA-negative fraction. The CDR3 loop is CASSLYTANTEAFF. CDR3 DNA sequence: TGCGCCAGCAGCTTGTATACGGCGAACACTGAAGCTTTCTTT.